Listed here are 14 T cell receptor beta chains from one sample, sequenced in a study of cytomegalovirus exposure and HLA in healthy donors. 13 Jbeta primers and 60 Vbeta primers were used for the PCR. Here immunoSEQ multiplex PCR was the method, and the copy in TCRdb shows in-frame clones only, minus some. Of about 60,000 clones in the sample, nearly 85% were seen once. The specimen sequenced was PBMCs. These receptors were taken from a man aged 25 to 40 in good health and CMV-seronegative.

V gene TRBV11-3 combines with J gene TRBJ2-7, with TRBD1 matching 8 bases. The CDR3 consists of 14 residues. Germline assignment: CDR1 SGHNT and CDR2 YENEEA. Trimming took 5 bases from V and 5 from J; bases not matched to a gene: 8. CDR3 region: CASSPRQGKNEQYF. CDR3 DNA: TGTGCCAGCAGCCCGCGACAGGGGAAGAACGAGCAGTACTTC. Full variable domain (outside the CDR3, taken from reference TRBV11-3 and TRBJ2-7): EAGVVQSPRYKIIEKKQPVAFWCNPISGHNTLYWYLQNLGQGPELLIRYENEEAVDDSQLPKDRFSAERLKGVDSTLKIQPAELGDSAVYLCASSPRQGKNEQYFGPGTRLTVT.

The gene calls are TRBV14 and TRBJ1-1; D gene ambiguous. V was shortened by 1 base and J by 0 bases, with 9 bases between the two germline ends. The germline V gene encodes CDR1 SGHDN and CDR2 FVKESK. This CDR3 has 15 residues. The CDR3 nucleotides are TGTGCCAGCAGCCAAGGAACGAGCATGAACACTGAAGCTTTCTTT. It specifies CASSQGTSMNTEAFF.

J is TRBJ2-7 and V is TRBV4-3, with 13 bases that match TRBD2. CDR1 LGHNA and CDR2 YSLEER come from the germline V gene. The trim removed 4 bases at V and 2 bases at J, leaving 14 bases unmatched. CDR3 size: 19 residues. The CDR3 DNA sequence: TGCGCCAGCAGCCTCCTATGGACTAGCGGGGGCCTAACTACCTACGAGCAGTACTTC. This gives the protein CASSLLWTSGGLTTYEQYF.

CDR3 bases: TGTGCCATCAGTGAGATCGGCAGGGGATCCACCCGAAACTATGGCTACACCTTC. Its protein is CAISEIGRGSTRNYGYTF. The chain employs TRBV10-3 and TRBJ1-2; tentative D call: TRBD1 (6 bases). Trimming removed 2 bases at V and 2 bases at J, with 21 bases between. Germline V CDR1 and CDR2: ENHRY, SYGVKD. CDR3 length equals 18 residues.

This sequence joins TRBV4-1 and TRBJ2-2; no firm D call. Germline CDR1 is MGHRA and CDR2 is YSYEKL. The CDR3 is 13 amino acids. The V and J ends lost 0 bases and 7 bases respectively, with 6 bases between them. CDR3 sequence: CASSQDRFGELFF. In nucleotides, the CDR3 is TGCGCCAGCAGCCAAGATCGTTTCGGGGAGCTGTTTTTT.

As concerns this clone: This may be a read error, as it is one base from a much larger clone. The V and J genes are TRBV11-2 and TRBJ2-1; TRBD1 matches 8 bases. J lost 4 bases, V lost 5 bases, and 7 bases had no gene match. The germline V gene has CDR1 SGHAT and CDR2 FQNNGV. The length of the CDR3 is 15 residues. CDR3 loop: CASSPRQGPYNEQFF. In DNA, the CDR3 is TGTGCCAGCAGCCCCCGACAGGGGCCGTACAATGAGCAGTTCTTC.

The chain employs TRBV10-3 and TRBJ2-7; TRBD2 matches at 12 bases. V dropped 3 bases and J dropped 4; count of bases not matched to a gene: 7. Germline V gene data show CDR1 as ENHRY and CDR2 as SYGVKD. The CDR3 spans 16 residues. CDR3 protein: CAISDKTSGGDYEQYF. In nucleotides, the CDR3 is TGTGCCATCAGTGACAAGACTAGCGGGGGCGATTACGAGCAGTACTTC.

This sequence joins TRBV18 and TRBJ1-5; no clear D gene. In germline, CDR1 is KGHSH, CDR2 LQKENI. V shed 3 bases and J shed 3 bases, with 9 bases lying between them. This CDR3 has 14 amino acids. CDR3 DNA sequence: TGTGCCAGCTCACCCTCTAATCTCAATCAGCCCCAGCATTTT. As protein: CASSPSNLNQPQHF.

The chain joins TRBV29-1 to TRBJ2-7; 12 bases match TRBD2. This CDR3 region has 19 residues. Trimming cost V 5 bases and J 3 bases; bases outside gene matches: 20. The germline CDR1 and CDR2 sequences are SQVTM and ANQGSEA. CDR3 bases: TGCAGCGTTAGCGGAATTCTGCGGGCTAGCGGGAGGGTGAGCTACGAGCAGTACTTC. The encoded protein is CSVSGILRASGRVSYEQYF.

This sequence joins TRBV9 and TRBJ2-7, with 8 bases lining up with TRBD2. With V trimmed by 4 bases and J by 7 bases, 13 bases remained unmatched. Germline CDR1 reads SGDLS; CDR2 reads YYNGEE. The CDR3 has 15 residues. The chain's CDR3 is CASSPRGGPWWEQYF. Written as DNA, the CDR3 is TGTGCCAGCAGCCCCCGGGGGGGTCCCTGGTGGGAGCAGTACTTC.

The chain links TRBV6-5 to TRBJ2-7; 10 bases match TRBD1. V was pared by 4 bases and J by 7 bases, with 10 bases of the junction left unmatched. Germline V lookup: CDR1 MNHEY, CDR2 SVGAGI. CDR3 size: 15 residues. CDR3 sequence: CASSSTGTGVREQYF. In nucleotides, the CDR3 is TGTGCCAGCAGTTCCACCGGGACAGGGGTTCGAGAGCAGTACTTC.

The chain recombines TRBV7-6 with TRBJ1-1; possibly TRBD1 for D (6 bases). CDR1 is SGHVS and CDR2 is FNYEAQ in the germline V gene. V was shortened by 4 bases and J by 0 bases, with 12 bases between the two germline ends. This CDR3 contains 15 residues. CDR3 region: CASSSSTGLNTEAFF. The CDR3 nucleotides are TGTGCCAGCAGCTCATCGACAGGACTGAACACTGAAGCTTTCTTT.

The chain has TRBV7-9 and TRBJ1-5, with 7 bases that match TRBD1. This CDR3 spans 14 amino acids. J lost 9 bases, V lost 5 bases, and 10 bases had no gene match. Germline CDR1 reads SEHNR; CDR2 reads FQNEAQ (reference sequence). CDR3 sequence: CASSPTGRGRPQHF. DNA for the CDR3: TGTGCCAGCAGCCCGACAGGGAGAGGAAGGCCCCAGCATTTT.

This clone appeared a few times. The V gene is TRBV19, the J gene TRBJ1-5, with D tentatively TRBD1 (5 bases). Germline V gene lookup returns CDR1 LNHDA and CDR2 SQIVND (reference sequence). CDR3 size: 16 residues. V lost 7 bases and J 0 bases, leaving 16 bases between the germline ends. CDR3 sequence reads: CASTLLGDYSNQPQHF. The CDR3 bases are TGTGCCAGTACCCTCCTAGGGGATTATAGCAATCAGCCCCAGCATTTT.